The clone carrying this T cell receptor beta chain has a single count. Sequence at one end of the junction differs from germline and may be a read error. Germline V gene lookup returns CDR1 MNHNY and CDR2 SVGAGI (reference sequence). This CDR3 is 11 amino acids long. These data come from a study of cytomegalovirus exposure and HLA in healthy donors. Primers: 60 Vbeta forward and 13 Jbeta reverse. TCRdb's copy holds only in-frame clones and misses some; the assay was immunoSEQ multiplex PCR. The top ten hold about 9.4% of the sample, which has approximately 210,000 clones, over 75% seen once. The sample comprised PBMCs. The chain employs TRBV6-6 and TRBJ2-7, with D possibly TRBD1 on 5 matching bases. The source is a woman between 50 and 59 years old in good health and CMV-seropositive. CDR3 amino acids: CASSPDREKFF. The CDR3 DNA reads as TGTGCCAGCAGTCCAGACAGAGAAAAGTTCTTC.